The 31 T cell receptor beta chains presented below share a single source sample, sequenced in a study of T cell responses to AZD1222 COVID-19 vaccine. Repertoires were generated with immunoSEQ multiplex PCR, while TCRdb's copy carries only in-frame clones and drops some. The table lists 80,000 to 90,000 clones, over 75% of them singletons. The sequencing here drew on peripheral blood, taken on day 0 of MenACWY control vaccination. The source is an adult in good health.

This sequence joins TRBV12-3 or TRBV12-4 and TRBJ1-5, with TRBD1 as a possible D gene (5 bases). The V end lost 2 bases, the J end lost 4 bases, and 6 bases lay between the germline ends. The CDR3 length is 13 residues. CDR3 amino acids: CASSLTGNQPQHF. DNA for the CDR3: TGTGCCAGCAGTTTAACAGGTAATCAGCCCCAGCATTTT.

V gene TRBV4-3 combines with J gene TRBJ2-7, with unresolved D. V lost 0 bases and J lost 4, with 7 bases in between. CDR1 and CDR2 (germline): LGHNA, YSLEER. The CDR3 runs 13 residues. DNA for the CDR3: TGCGCCAGCAGCCAAGATCTCCGATACGAGCAGTACTTC. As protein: CASSQDLRYEQYF.

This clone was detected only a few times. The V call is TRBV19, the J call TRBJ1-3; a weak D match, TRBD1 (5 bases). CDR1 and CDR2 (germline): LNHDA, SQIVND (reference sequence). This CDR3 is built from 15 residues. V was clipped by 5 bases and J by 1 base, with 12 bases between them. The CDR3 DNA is TGTGCCAGTAGTGCGCGAACAGGATCTGGAAACACCATATATTTT. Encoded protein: CASSARTGSGNTIYF.

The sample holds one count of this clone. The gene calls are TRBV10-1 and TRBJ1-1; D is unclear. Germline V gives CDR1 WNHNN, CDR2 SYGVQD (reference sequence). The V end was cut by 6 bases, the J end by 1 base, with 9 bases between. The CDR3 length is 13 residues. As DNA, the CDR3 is TGCGCCAGCAGCGTCGACGCGAACACTGAAGCTTTCTTT. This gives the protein CASSVDANTEAFF.

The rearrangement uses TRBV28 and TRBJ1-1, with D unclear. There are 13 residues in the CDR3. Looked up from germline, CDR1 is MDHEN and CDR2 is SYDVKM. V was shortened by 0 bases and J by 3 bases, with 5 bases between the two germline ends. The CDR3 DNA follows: TGTGCCAGCAGTTTATGGACCGACACTGAAGCTTTCTTT. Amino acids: CASSLWTDTEAFF.

CDR3 sequence reads: CASSFGTSYEQYF. The CDR3 DNA reads as TGTGCCAGCAGCTTCGGGACTAGCTACGAGCAGTACTTC. The chain carries TRBV3-1 (or the pseudogene TRBV3-2) and TRBJ2-7; the match to TRBD2 covers 8 bases. From germline, CDR1 is LGHDT and CDR2 YNNKEL (reference sequence). The CDR3 length is 13 residues. The V and J ends lost 5 bases and 3 bases, in that order; junction bases with no gene match: 3.

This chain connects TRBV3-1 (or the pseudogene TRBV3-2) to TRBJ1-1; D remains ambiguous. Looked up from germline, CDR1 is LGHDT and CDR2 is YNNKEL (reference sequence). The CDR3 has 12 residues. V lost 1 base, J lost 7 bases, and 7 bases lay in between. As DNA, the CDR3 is TGTGCCAGCAGCCAAGCCCAGTTTGAAGCTTTCTTT. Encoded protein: CASSQAQFEAFF.

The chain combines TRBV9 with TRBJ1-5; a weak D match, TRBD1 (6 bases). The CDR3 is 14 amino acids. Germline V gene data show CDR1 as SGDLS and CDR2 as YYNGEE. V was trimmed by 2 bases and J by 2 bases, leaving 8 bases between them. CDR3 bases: TGTGCCAGCAGCGTGGGGGGCGGCAATCAGCCCCAGCATTTT. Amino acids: CASSVGGGNQPQHF.

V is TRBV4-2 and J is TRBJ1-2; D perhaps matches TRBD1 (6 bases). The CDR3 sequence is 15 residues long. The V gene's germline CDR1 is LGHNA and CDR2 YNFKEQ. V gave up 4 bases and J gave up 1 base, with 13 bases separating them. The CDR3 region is CASSRSGGGNYGYTF. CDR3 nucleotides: TGTGCCAGCAGCCGTTCCGGGGGCGGTAACTATGGCTACACCTTC.

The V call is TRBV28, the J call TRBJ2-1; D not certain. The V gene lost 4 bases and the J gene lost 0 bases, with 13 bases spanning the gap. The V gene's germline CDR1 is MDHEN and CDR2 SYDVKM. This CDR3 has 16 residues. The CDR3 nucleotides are TGTGCCAGCAGTTCCCACGAGCCCAGCTCCTACAATGAGCAGTTCTTC. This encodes CASSSHEPSSYNEQFF.

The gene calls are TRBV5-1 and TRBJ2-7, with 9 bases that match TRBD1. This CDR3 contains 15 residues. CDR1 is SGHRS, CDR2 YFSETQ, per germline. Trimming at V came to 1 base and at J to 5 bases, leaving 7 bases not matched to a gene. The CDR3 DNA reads TGCGCCAGCAGCTTGTTGGTCGGACAGGGGAACGAGCAGTACTTC. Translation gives CASSLLVGQGNEQYF.

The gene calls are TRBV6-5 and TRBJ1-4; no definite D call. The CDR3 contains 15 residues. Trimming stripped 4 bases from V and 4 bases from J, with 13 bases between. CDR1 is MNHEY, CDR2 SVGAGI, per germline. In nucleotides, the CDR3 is TGTGCCAGCAGTTCCGGACGGCGACTTAATGAAAAACTGTTTTTT. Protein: CASSSGRRLNEKLFF.

CDR3 in amino acids: CASTLGGERYTEAFF. DNA of the CDR3: TGTGCCAGCACCCTGGGAGGGGAGAGGTACACTGAAGCTTTCTTT. The chain carries TRBV28 and TRBJ1-1; TRBD1 is a possible D gene (5 bases). Germline V gives CDR1 MDHEN, CDR2 SYDVKM. V dropped 7 bases and J dropped 3 bases, with 18 bases sitting between them. The CDR3 has 15 amino acids.

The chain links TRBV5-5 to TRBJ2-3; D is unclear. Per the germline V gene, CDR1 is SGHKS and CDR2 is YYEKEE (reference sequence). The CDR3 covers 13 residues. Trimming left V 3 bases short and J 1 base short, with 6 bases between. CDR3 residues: CASSWIGTDTQYF. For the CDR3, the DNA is TGTGCCAGCAGCTGGATAGGCACAGATACGCAGTATTTT.

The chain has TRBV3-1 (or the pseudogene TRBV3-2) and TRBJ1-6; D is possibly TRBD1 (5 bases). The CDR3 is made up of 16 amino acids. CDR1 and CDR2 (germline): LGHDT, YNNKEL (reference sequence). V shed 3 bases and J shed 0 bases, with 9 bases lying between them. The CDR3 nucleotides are TGTGCCAGCAGCCATCAGGGAAGCTCCTATAATTCACCCCTCCACTTT. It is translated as CASSHQGSSYNSPLHF.

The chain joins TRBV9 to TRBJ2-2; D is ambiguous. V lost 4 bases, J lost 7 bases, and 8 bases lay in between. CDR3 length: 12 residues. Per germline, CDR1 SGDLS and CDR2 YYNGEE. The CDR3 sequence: CASSPYGGELFF. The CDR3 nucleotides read TGTGCCAGCAGCCCCTATGGCGGGGAGCTGTTTTTT. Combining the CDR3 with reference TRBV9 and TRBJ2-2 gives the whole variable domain DSGVTQTPKHLITATGQRVTLRCSPRSGDLSVYWYQQSLDQGLQFLIQYYNGEERAKGNILERFSAQQFPDLHSELNLSSLELGDSALYFCASSPYGGELFFGEGSRLTVL.

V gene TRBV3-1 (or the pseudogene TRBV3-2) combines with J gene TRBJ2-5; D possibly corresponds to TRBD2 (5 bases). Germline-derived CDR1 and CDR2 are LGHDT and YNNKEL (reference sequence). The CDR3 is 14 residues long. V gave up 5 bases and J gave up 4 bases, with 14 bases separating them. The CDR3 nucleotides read TGTGCCAGCAGCTCTCTGTCCCGGGGAGAGACCCAGTACTTC. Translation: CASSSLSRGETQYF.

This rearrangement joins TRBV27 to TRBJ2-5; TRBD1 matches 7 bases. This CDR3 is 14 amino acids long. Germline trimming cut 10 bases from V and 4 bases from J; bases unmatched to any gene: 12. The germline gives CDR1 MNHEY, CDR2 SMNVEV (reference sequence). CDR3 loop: CATRDRSAGETQYF. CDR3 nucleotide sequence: TGTGCCACCCGGGACAGATCCGCAGGAGAGACCCAGTACTTC.

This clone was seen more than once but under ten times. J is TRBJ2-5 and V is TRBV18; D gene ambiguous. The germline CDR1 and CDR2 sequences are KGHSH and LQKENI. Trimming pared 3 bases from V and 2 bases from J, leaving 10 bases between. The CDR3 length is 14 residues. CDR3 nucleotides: TGTGCCAGCTCACCCGGCCAGGTGCAAGAGACCCAGTACTTC. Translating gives CASSPGQVQETQYF.

CDR3 residues: CASTETSGRVDTQYF. The CDR3 bases are TGTGCCAGCACAGAGACTAGCGGGAGGGTAGATACGCAGTATTTT. This chain uses TRBV6-5 with TRBJ2-3; 14 bases fit TRBD2. The germline V gene has CDR1 MNHEY and CDR2 SVGAGI. V gave up 7 bases and J gave up 5 bases; unmatched junction bases: 5. The CDR3 spans 15 residues.

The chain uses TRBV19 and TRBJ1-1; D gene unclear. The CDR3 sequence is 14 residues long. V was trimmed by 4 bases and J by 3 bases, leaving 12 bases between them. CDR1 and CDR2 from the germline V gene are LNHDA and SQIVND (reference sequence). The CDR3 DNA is TGTGCCAGTAGTAGATCCTTCTGGGACACTGAAGCTTTCTTT. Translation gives CASSRSFWDTEAFF.

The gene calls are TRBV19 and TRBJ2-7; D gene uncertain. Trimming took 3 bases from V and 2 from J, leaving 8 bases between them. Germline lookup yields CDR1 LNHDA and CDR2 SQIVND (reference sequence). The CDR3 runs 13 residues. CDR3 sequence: CASSISMTYEQYF. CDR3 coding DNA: TGTGCCAGTAGTATCTCGATGACCTACGAGCAGTACTTC. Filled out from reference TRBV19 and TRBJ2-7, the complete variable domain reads DGGITQSPKYLFRKEGQNVTLSCEQNLNHDAMYWYRQDPGQGLRLIYYSQIVNDFQKGDIAEGYSVSREKKESFPLTVTSAQKNPTAFYLCASSISMTYEQYFGPGTRLTVT.

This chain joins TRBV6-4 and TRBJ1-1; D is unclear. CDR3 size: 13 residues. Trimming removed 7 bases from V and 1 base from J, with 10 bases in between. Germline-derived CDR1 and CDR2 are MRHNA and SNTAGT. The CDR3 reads CASKRGWNTEAFF. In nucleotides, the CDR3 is TGTGCCAGCAAACGTGGGTGGAACACTGAAGCTTTCTTT.

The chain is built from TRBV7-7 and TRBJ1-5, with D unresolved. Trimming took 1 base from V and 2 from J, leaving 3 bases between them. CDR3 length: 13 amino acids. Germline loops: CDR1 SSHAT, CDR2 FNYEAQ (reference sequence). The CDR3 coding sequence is TGTGCCAGCAGCTTAGACCGCAATCAGCCCCAGCATTTT. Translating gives CASSLDRNQPQHF.

This CDR3 is CASSLTGGEPQHF. CDR3 sequence (DNA): TGTGCCAGCAGCCTAACCGGGGGGGAGCCCCAGCATTTT. This sequence joins TRBV7-6 and TRBJ1-5; TRBD1 is a possible D gene (5 bases). The V gene lost 5 bases and the J gene lost 8 bases, with 13 bases spanning the gap. The CDR3 loop spans 13 amino acids. Germline V gives CDR1 SGHVS, CDR2 FNYEAQ.

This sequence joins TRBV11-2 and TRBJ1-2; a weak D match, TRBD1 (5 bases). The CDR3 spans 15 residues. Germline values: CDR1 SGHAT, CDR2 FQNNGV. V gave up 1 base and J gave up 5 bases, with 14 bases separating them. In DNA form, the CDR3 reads TGTGCCAGCAGCTTAGTTTCAGGTTGGGGGTATGGCTACACCTTC. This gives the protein CASSLVSGWGYGYTF.

The CDR3 region is CAWSARPGETQYF. In nucleotides, the CDR3 is TGTGCCTGGAGTGCCCGCCCCGGGGAGACCCAGTACTTC. The chain recombines TRBV30 with TRBJ2-5; D remains ambiguous. The V and J ends lost 1 base and 5 bases respectively, with 11 bases between them. This CDR3 is 13 amino acids long. The germline V gene encodes CDR1 GTSNPN and CDR2 SVGIG (reference sequence).

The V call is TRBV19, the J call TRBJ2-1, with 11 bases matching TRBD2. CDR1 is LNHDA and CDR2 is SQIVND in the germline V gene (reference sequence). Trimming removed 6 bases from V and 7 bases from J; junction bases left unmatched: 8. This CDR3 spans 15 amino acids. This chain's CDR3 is CASSSRTSGWNEQFF. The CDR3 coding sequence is TGTGCCAGTAGCTCGAGGACTAGCGGGTGGAATGAGCAGTTCTTC.

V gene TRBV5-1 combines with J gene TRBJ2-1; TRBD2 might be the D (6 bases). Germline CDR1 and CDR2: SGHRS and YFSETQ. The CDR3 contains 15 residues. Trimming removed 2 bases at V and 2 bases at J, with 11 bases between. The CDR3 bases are TGCGCCAGCAGCTTATTAGCGGCCACCTACAATGAGCAGTTCTTC. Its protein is CASSLLAATYNEQFF.

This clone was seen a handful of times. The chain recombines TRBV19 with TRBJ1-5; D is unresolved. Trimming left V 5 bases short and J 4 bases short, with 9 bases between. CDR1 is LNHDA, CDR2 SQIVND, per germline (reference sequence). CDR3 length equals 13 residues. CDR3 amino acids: CASSPWENQPQHF. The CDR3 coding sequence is TGTGCCAGTAGTCCCTGGGAGAATCAGCCCCAGCATTTT.

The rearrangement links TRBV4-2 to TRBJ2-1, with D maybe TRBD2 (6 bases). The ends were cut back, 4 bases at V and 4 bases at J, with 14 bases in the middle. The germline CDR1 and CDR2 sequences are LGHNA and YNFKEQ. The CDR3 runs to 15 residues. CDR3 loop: CASSPTGLPYNEQFF. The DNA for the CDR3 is TGTGCCAGCAGCCCAACGGGACTTCCTTACAATGAGCAGTTCTTC.